Each of the 9 T cell receptor beta chains below was sequenced from the same sample in a study of T cells expressing NK-cell markers. For each CDR3 protein, TCRdb gives one entry from its re-call of the 5' RACE reads, without DNA. Recorded for this sample: 200,000 to 300,000 distinct CDR3 sequences. The sample taken for sequencing was blood T cells: a sorted CD56 or NKG2C T cell subset, CD4+ or CD8+ T cells, or bulk PBMC T cells (not recorded which). The receptors shown here come from a man between 18 and 35 years old in good health.

This chain connects TRBV6-1 to TRBJ2-2; no DNA is available, so the TRBD2 call from TCRdb remains unchecked. The germline gives CDR1 MNHNS, CDR2 SASEGT. The CDR3 is 14 amino acids. The CDR3 spells CASRGSGTAGELFF.

The CDR3 sequence: CASSLVGVGGGEQFF. This sequence joins TRBV7-9 and TRBJ2-1; TCRdb gives TRBD2 as the D gene, but with no DNA this cannot be confirmed. The CDR3 runs 15 residues. Germline V gene lookup returns CDR1 SEHNR and CDR2 FQNEAQ (reference sequence).

The gene calls are TRBV11-1 and TRBJ2-1; the TRBD1 assignment by TCRdb is unverifiable without DNA. Germline V gene lookup returns CDR1 SGHAT and CDR2 FQDESV (reference sequence). The length of the CDR3 is 16 residues. CDR3 loop: CASSLRRDTSYNEQFF.

This chain links TRBV20-1 with TRBJ2-5. CDR1 DFQATT and CDR2 SNEGSKA come from the germline V gene (reference sequence). This CDR3 is 15 amino acids long. CDR3 sequence reads: CSARGPSRMAETQYF.

The chain carries TRBV12-5 and TRBJ2-5; TCRdb's assignment of TRBD1 cannot be checked, as there is no DNA. Germline V gene lookup returns CDR1 LGHNT and CDR2 FRNRAP. The CDR3 is made up of 13 amino acids. CDR3 residues: CASGTGMEETQYF.

The CDR3 region is CAISPSGIIEQFF. The J gene is TRBJ2-1, the V gene TRBV10-3; TCRdb designates TRBD2, a call that cannot be tested without DNA. The CDR3 has 13 residues. Per germline, CDR1 ENHRY and CDR2 SYGVKD.

The J gene is TRBJ1-1, the V gene TRBV6-1; TCRdb designates TRBD1, a call that cannot be tested without DNA. This CDR3 spans 14 amino acids. Looked up from germline, CDR1 is MNHNS and CDR2 is SASEGT. The CDR3 sequence is CASSPRRSGVEAFF.

The gene calls are TRBV18 and TRBJ2-1. The CDR3 is made up of 15 amino acids. The germline CDR1 and CDR2 sequences are KGHSH and LQKENI. The chain's CDR3 is CASSPQDPTSNEQFF.

CDR3 region: CASTQTGGKQNIQYF. The rearrangement joins TRBV19 to TRBJ2-4; the D gene TCRdb calls, TRBD1, cannot be checked with no DNA. The germline CDR1 and CDR2 sequences are LNHDA and SQIVND (reference sequence). This CDR3 contains 15 residues.